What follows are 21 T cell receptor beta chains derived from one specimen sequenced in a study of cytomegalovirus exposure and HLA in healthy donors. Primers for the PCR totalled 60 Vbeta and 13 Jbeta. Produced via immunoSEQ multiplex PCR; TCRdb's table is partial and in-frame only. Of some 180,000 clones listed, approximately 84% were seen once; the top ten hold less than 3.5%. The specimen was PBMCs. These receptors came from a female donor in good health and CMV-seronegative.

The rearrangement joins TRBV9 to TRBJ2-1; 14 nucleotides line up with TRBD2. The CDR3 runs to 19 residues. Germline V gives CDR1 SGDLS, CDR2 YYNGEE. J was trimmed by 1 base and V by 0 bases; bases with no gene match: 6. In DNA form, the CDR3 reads TGTGCCAGCAGCGTAGGACTAGCGGGAGGGCCCTGGTCCTACAATGAGCAGTTCTTC. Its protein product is CASSVGLAGGPWSYNEQFF. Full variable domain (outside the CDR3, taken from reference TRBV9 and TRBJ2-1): DSGVTQTPKHLITATGQRVTLRCSPRSGDLSVYWYQQSLDQGLQFLIQYYNGEERAKGNILERFSAQQFPDLHSELNLSSLELGDSALYFCASSVGLAGGPWSYNEQFFGPGTRLTVL.

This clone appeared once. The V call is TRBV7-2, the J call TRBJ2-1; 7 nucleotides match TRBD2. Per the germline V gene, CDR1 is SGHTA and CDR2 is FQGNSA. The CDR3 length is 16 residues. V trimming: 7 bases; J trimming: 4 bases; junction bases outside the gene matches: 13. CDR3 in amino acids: CASTPTGGGLYNEQFF. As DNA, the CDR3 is TGTGCCAGCACTCCCACGGGGGGAGGACTATACAATGAGCAGTTCTTC.

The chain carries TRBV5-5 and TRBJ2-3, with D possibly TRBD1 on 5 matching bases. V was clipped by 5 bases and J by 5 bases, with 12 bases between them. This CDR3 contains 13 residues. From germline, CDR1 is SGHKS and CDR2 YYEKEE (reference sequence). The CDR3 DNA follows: TGTGCCAGCAGTAGGACAATTAGAGATACGCAGTATTTT. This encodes CASSRTIRDTQYF.

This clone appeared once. The CDR3: CASSLGENEKLFF. CDR3 bases: TGTGCCAGCAGCTTGGGAGAGAATGAAAAACTGTTTTTT. The J gene is TRBJ1-4, the V gene TRBV5-5; no definite D call. The ends were cut back, 0 bases at V and 5 bases at J, with 5 bases in the middle. The CDR3 covers 13 residues. The germline V gene has CDR1 SGHKS and CDR2 YYEKEE (reference sequence).

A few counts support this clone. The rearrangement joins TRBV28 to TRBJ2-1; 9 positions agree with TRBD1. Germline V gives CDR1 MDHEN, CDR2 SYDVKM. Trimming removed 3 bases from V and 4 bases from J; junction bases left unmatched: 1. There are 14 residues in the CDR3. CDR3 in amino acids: CASSFGTGYNEQFF. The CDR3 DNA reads TGTGCCAGCAGTTTCGGGACAGGGTACAATGAGCAGTTCTTC.

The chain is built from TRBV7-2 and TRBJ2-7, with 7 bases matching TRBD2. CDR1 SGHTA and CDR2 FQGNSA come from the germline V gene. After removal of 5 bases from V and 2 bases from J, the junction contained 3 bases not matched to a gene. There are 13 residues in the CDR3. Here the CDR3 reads CASSPAGPYEQYF. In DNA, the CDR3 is TGTGCCAGCAGCCCAGCGGGGCCCTACGAGCAGTACTTC.

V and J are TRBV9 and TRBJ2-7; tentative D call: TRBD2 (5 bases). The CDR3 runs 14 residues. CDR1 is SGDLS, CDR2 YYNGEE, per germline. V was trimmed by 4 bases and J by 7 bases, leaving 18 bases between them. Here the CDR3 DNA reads TGTGCCAGCAGCCCCGGGATTTCGGGTAGAGAGCAGTACTTC. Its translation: CASSPGISGREQYF.

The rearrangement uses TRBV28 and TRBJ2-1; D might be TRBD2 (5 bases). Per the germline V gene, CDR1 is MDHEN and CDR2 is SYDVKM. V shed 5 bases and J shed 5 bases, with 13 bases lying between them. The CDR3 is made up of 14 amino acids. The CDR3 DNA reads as TGTGCCAGCAGTCCCACGGAGCGGAACAATGAGCAGTTCTTC. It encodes CASSPTERNNEQFF.

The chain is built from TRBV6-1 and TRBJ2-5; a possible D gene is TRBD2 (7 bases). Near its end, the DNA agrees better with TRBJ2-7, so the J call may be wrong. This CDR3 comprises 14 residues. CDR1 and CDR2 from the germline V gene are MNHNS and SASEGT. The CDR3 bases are TGTGCCAGCACCTGGGGGGGGCGGACGGTCGAGCAGTACTTC. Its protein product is CASTWGGRTVEQYF.

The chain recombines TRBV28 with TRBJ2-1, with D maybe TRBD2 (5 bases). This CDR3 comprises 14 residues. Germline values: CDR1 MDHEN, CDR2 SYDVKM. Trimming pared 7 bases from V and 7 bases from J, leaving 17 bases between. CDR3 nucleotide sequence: TGTGCCAGCACCGGGTGGGAGAACAATAATGAGCAGTTCTTC. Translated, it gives CASTGWENNNEQFF.

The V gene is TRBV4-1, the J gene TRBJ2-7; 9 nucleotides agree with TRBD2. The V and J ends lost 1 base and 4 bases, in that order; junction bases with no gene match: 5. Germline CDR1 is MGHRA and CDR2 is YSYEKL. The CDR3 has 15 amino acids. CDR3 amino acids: CASSQVVTSGYEQYF. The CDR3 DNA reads TGCGCCAGCAGCCAAGTAGTGACTAGCGGATACGAGCAGTACTTC.

The CDR3 loop is CASSYFSGGGTDTQYF. DNA for the CDR3: TGTGCCAGCAGTTACTTTAGCGGGGGAGGCACAGATACGCAGTATTTT. The V call is TRBV6-5, the J call TRBJ2-3, with 9 nucleotides matching TRBD2. Germline CDR1 is MNHEY and CDR2 is SVGAGI. Trimming at V came to 1 base and at J to 1 base, leaving 3 bases not matched to a gene. The CDR3 spans 16 residues.

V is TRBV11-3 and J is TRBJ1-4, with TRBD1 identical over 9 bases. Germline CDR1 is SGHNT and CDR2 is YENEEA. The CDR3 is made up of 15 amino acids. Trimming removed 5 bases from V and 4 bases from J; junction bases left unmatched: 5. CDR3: CASSPRQGGNEKLFF. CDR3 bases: TGTGCCAGCAGCCCAAGACAGGGGGGTAATGAAAAACTGTTTTTT.

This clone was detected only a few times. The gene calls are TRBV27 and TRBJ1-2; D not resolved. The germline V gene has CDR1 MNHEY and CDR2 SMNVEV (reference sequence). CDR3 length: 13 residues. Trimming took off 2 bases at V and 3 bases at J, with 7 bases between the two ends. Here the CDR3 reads CASSLKRDYGYTF. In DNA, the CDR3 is TGTGCCAGCAGTTTAAAGCGGGACTATGGCTACACCTTC.

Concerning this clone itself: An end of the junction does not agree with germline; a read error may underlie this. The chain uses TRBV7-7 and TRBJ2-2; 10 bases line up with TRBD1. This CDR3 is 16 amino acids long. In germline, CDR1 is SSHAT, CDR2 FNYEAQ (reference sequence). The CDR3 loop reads CASSLGTGENTGELFF. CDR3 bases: TGTGCTAGCAGCTTAGGGACAGGGGAAAACACCGGGGAGCTGTTTTTT.

DNA of the CDR3: TGTGCCAGCAGTTCCACGGGACAGGGGGCGAGGGAGACCCAGTACTTC. Translated, it gives CASSSTGQGARETQYF. This chain joins TRBV28 and TRBJ2-5; TRBD1 aligns across 12 bases. J lost 5 bases, V lost 4 bases, and 8 bases had no gene match. The CDR3 sequence is 16 residues long. CDR1 MDHEN and CDR2 SYDVKM come from the germline V gene.

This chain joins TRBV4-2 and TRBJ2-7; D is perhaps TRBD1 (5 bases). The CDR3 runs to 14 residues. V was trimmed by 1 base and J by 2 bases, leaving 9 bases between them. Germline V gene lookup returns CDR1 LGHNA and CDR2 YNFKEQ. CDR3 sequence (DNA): TGTGCCAGCAGCCAAGGGACCAGGGCCTACGAGCAGTACTTC. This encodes CASSQGTRAYEQYF.

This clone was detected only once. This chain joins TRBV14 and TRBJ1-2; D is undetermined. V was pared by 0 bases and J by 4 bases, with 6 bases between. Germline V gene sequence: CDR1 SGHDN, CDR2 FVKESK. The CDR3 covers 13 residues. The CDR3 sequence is CASSQETFYGYTF. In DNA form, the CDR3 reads TGTGCCAGCAGCCAAGAAACTTTCTATGGCTACACCTTC.

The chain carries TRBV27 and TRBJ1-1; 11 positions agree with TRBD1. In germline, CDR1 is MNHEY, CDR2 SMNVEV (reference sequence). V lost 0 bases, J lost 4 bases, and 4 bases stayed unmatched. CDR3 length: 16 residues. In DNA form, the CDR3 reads TGTGCCAGCAGTTTATCGGGACAGGGGGTACGCACTGAAGCTTTCTTT. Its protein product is CASSLSGQGVRTEAFF.

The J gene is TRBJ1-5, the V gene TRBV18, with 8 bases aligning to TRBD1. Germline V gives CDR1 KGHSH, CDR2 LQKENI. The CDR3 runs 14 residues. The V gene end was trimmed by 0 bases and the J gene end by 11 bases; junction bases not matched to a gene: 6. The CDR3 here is CASSPPTGARTQHF. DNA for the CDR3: TGTGCCAGCTCACCACCGACAGGGGCAAGGACCCAGCATTTT.

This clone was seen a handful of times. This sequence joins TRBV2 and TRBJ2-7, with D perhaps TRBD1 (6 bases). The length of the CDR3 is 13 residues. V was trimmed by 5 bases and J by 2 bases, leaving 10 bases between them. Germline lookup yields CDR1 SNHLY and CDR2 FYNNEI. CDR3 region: CASSPDRTYEQYF. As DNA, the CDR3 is TGTGCCAGCAGTCCTGACAGGACCTACGAGCAGTACTTC.